This TCR beta chain is from a study of monozygotic twins with inflammatory bowel disease. Study-level points and caveats: A reduction in TCRbeta diversity (inverse Simpson) was seen in IBD patients relative to healthy co-twins. The data gave no support to a single strong IBD-associated signal or clonotype.

CDR3 length: 14 amino acids. A note on this clonotype: No antigen is known for it.

Via template switching, UMIs carrying a 6-nucleotide sample barcode were introduced. TCRdb re-called the 5' RACE reads and catalogs CDR3 proteins one per entry, DNA excluded. The listing records about 160,000 distinct CDR3 sequences. The V gene is TRBV12-3 or TRBV12-4, the J gene TRBJ2-3. This sequence was found in a human donor with ulcerative colitis or Crohn's disease, or a healthy co-twin of an affected twin (not recorded which). Source material: blood. CDR3 loop: CASTLRLRTDTQYF.